This TCR beta chain appears in the sequencing data of a study of cytomegalovirus exposure and HLA in healthy donors. Researchers ran the PCR with 60 Vbeta and 13 Jbeta primers. The protocol was immunoSEQ multiplex PCR, while the TCRdb copy is restricted to in-frame clones and leaves out a portion. The sample records over 120,000 clones, 60% to 75% being singletons. CDR1 and CDR2 from the germline V gene are MNHEY and SMNVEV (reference sequence). After removal of 3 bases from V and 6 bases from J, the junction contained 9 bases not matched to a gene. The length of the CDR3 is 16 residues. The table lists this clone with a count of one.

Sequenced input: PBMCs. The chain combines TRBV27 with TRBJ1-4; 8 nucleotides agree with TRBD1. This clonotype originated in a man aged 25 to 40 in good health and CMV-seronegative. CDR3 region: CASSLGKDRVDEKLFF. The CDR3 bases are TGTGCCAGCAGTTTGGGGAAGGACAGGGTGGATGAAAAACTGTTTTTT.